Below, one TCR beta chain is given with its context. Its cognate antigen has yet to be identified. Per-base qualities were not stored, and no clone one base away is much larger. The 40 or so donors, aged about 6 to 95 years, were systemically healthy Caucasian individuals from Russia. Ten milliliters of peripheral blood were drawn from each donor into EDTA-treated Vacutainer tubes. Ficoll-Paque density-gradient centrifugation was used to isolate PBMCs, with at least 6.5 million per sample. Trizol reagent was used to extract total RNA from PBMCs, with at least 5 micrograms per sample. The percentages of naive CD45RAhigh/CD27high T cells were determined by flow cytometry on a PBMC aliquot from every donor. This specimen belongs to a study of blood T cells in healthy people across ages (dated by TCRdb to about 2015). The study in broad terms: In model experiments, template switching captured about one uniquely barcoded TCR beta cDNA molecule for every two T cells. Age-related changes in TCR beta repertoire diversity were measured in the study by deep sequencing normalized with unique cDNA molecular identifiers. To avoid experimental bias, donors of different ages were distributed randomly across sequencing lanes. Four age groups were formed from the donors: young (average 16 years), middle-aged (approximately 40), aged (around 62) and long-lived (82). Two additional independent replicas of 1 million unique cDNA reads from the same blood draw were analyzed for two donors (one aged 18 to 29 and one aged 80 or older). The investigation overall reported the following: Estimates of total diversity based on one million sequenced T cells were considered lower bounds and underestimates. The percentage of naive T cells measured by flow cytometry correlated strongly with observed TCR beta diversity. Observed TCR beta diversity per million T cells fell roughly linearly with age, and a significant reduction was already apparent by age roughly 40. The CMV infection status of donors was not known, potentially confounding age-related changes in expanded clonotypes. Bulk unsorted PBMC profiling prevented conclusive comparison of naive and antigen-experienced compartments. Compared with the aged group, the long-lived group had more naive CD4+ T cells, fewer expanded clones and increased TCR diversity, a pattern suggesting age selection.

Library prep was done by 5' RACE. The second PCR ran for about 6 to 11 cycles and used a J-beta primer mix along with a sample-barcoded 5' primer. A template-switch 5' adaptor carrying 12 random nucleotides introduced a unique molecular identifier onto each TCR beta cDNA molecule. Each sample yielded at least 3 million CDR3-containing paired-end reads. First-strand cDNA synthesis was performed from all RNA using the Mint cDNA synthesis kit, with priming by a TRBC-specific oligonucleotide. All cDNA was treated with uracil-DNA glycosylase and then went through a first 18-cycle PCR with the universal primers M1SS and BC2_uni_R. As for the authors' bioinformatics: For normalization, 1 million high-quality reads, each with a distinct molecular identifier, were randomly selected from each sample. Instead of being binned into consensus sequences, reads that shared molecular identifiers were thrown out. MiTCR, with a Q25 quality threshold and the strictest error-elimination algorithm, was used for CDR3 identification, clonotype clustering and error correction. A nonparametric unseen species model with Euler transformation was used to estimate a lower bound on total TCR beta diversity. The public reads were reanalyzed by TCRdb: fastp trimming at Q25, MiXCR alignment, in-frame beta chains only. Rows are unified per CDR3 protein, each entry keeping the most common DNA and genes. TCRdb, not the authors, supplied the V and J calls. The sample data list approximately 2,000,000 distinct CDR3 sequences, and about two fifths of these were observed just once. The ten largest make up around 23% of the sample.

The CDR3 runs 14 residues from the cysteine to the phenylalanine. Only CDR3 DNA is held: 42 bases, read in frame from base 1. As encoded in the germline V gene (reference sequence), CDR1 is SEHNR while CDR2 is FQNEAQ. V loses 1 base, J loses 4 bases, and the germline ends lie 7 bases apart. The chain was built from TRBV7-9 and TRBJ2-2; TRBD1 is possibly the D segment (6 matching bases). Sequenced sample: blood. This TCR was recovered from a human donor in good health. CDR3 sequence: CASSLDRVTGELFF. The DNA sequence follows: TGTGCCAGCAGCTTAGACAGGGTCACCGGGGAGCTGTTTTTT.